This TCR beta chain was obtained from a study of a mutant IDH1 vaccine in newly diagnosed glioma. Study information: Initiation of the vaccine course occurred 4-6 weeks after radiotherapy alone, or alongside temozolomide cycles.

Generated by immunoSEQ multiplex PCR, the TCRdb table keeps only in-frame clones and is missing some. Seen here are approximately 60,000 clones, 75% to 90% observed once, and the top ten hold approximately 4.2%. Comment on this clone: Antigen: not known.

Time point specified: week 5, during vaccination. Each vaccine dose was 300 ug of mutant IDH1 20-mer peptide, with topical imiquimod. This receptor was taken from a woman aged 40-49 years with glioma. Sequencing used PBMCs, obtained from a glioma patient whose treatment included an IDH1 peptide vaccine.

CDR3 in DNA: TGCGCCAGCAATGGAAGAGGGGCCGGGGCCCAGTACTTC. Translation: CASNGRGAGAQYF. The chain links TRBV5-1 to TRBJ2-5; TRBD1 or TRBD2 may be the D gene (5 bases each). Germline-derived CDR1 and CDR2 are SGHRS and YFSETQ. The V end was cut by 6 bases, the J end by 9 bases, with 18 bases between. The CDR3 is 13 residues long.